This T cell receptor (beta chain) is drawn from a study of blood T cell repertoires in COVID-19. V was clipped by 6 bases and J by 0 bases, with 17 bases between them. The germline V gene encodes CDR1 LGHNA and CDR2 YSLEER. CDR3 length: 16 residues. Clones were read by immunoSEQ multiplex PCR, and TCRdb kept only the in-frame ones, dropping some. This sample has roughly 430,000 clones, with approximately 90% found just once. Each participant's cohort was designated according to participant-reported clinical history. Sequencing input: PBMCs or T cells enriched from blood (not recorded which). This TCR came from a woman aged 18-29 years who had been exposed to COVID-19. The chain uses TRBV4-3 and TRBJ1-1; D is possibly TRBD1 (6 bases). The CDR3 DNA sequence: TGCGCCAGCAGTCAAAGGACCGGGACACTGAACACTGAAGCTTTCTTT. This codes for CASSQRTGTLNTEAFF.